There are many counts of the clone carrying this TCR beta chain. Germline lookup yields CDR1 MDHEN and CDR2 SYDVKM. This CDR3 has 14 residues. Trimming cost V 2 bases and J 3 bases, with 8 bases left between them. TCRdb recomputed calls from the RT-PCR reads with MiXCR, one row per CDR3 protein. Altogether 200,000 to 250,000 distinct CDR3 sequences are present, over 12% being singletons, with the ten largest covering 11%. This sample is part of a study of patients and donors after allogeneic stem cell transplantation. V and J are TRBV28 and TRBJ1-5; TRBD1 might be the D (6 bases). The sample consisted of blood, either unsorted or a sorted T cell fraction (not recorded which). This TCR derives from a human donor who was either an allogeneic HSCT recipient or a stem cell or donor lymphocyte infusion donor (not recorded which). It is not recorded whose cells these are; they may come from a transplant donor. CDR3 sequence reads: CASSLGTYNQPQHF. The CDR3 region has the DNA TGTGCCAGCAGTTTAGGGACATACAATCAGCCCCAGCATTTT.